This entry describes one T cell receptor (beta chain). Sequencing was performed with immunoSEQ multiplex PCR; in TCRdb, only in-frame clones are kept and a portion is missing. The data contain 85,000 to 100,000 clones, more than 80% of them singletons. This sample stems from a study of control samples from healthy donors and cancer patients. In germline, CDR1 is PRHDT, CDR2 FYEKMQ (reference sequence). The length of the CDR3 is 15 residues. V was shortened by 1 base and J by 6 bases, with 12 bases between the two germline ends. The chain recombines TRBV13 with TRBJ2-2; D is uncertain. The sample taken for sequencing was blood. The origin of this receptor is a young man in good health. Here the CDR3 DNA reads TGTGCCAGCAGCTTAGCTGGGTATGGAGCCGGGGAGCTGTTTTTT. Its protein is CASSLAGYGAGELFF.